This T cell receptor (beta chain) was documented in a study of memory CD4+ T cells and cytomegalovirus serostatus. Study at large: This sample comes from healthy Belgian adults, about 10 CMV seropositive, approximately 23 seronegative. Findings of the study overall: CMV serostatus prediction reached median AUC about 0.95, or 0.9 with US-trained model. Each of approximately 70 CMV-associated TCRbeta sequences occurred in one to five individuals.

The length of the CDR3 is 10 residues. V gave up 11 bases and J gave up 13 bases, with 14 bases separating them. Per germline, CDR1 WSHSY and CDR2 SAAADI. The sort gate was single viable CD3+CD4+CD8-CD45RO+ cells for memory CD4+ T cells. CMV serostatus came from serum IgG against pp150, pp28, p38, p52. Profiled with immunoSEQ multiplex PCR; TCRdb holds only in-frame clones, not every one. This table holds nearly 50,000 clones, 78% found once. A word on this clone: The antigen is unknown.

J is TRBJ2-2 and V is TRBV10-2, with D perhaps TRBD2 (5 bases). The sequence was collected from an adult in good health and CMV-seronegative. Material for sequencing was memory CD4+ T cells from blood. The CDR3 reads CAALGGALFF. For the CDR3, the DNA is TGCGCCGCCCTTGGAGGAGCGCTGTTTTTT.